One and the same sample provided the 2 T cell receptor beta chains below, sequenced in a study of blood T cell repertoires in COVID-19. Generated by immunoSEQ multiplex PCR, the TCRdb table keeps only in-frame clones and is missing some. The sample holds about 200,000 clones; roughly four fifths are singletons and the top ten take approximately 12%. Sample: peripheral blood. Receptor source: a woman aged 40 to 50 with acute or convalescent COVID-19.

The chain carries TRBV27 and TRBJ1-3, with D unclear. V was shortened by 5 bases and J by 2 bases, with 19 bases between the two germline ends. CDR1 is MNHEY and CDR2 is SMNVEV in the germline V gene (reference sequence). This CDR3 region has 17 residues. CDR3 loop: CASSPRPGTDPGNTIYF. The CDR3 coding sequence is TGTGCCAGCAGTCCCCGGCCGGGAACGGATCCTGGAAACACCATATATTTT.

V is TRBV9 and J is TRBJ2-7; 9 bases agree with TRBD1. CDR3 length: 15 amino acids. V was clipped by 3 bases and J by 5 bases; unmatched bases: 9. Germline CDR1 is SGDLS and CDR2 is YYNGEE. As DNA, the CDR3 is TGTGCCAGCAGCGAGACGGACAGGGGTGTCCACGAGCAGTACTTC. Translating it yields CASSETDRGVHEQYF. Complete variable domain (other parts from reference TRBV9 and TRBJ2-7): DSGVTQTPKHLITATGQRVTLRCSPRSGDLSVYWYQQSLDQGLQFLIQYYNGEERAKGNILERFSAQQFPDLHSELNLSSLELGDSALYFCASSETDRGVHEQYFGPGTRLTVT.